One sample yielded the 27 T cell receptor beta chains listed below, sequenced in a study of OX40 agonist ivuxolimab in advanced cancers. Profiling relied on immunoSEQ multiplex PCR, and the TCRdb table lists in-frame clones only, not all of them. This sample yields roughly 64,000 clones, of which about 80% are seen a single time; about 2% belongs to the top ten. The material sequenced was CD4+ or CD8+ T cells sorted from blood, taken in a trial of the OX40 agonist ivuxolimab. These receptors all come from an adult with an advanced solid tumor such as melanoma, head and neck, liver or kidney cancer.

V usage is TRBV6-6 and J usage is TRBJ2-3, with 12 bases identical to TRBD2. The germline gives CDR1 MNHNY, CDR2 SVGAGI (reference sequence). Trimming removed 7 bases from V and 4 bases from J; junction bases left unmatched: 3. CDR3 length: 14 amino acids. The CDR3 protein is CASTRLAGADTQYF. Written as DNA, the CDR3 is TGTGCCAGCACCAGACTAGCGGGGGCAGATACGCAGTATTTT.

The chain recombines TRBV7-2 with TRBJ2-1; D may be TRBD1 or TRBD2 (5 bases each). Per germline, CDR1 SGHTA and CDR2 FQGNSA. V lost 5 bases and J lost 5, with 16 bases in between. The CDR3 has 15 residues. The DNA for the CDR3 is TGTGCCAGCAGCCACCGACGGGACGGACACAATGAGCAGTTCTTC. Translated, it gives CASSHRRDGHNEQFF.

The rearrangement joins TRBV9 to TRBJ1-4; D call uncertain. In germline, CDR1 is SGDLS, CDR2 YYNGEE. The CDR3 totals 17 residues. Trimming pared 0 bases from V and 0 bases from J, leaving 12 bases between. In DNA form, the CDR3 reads TGTGCCAGCAGCGTAGGTCATGGGCGCCCAACTAATGAAAAACTGTTTTTT. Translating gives CASSVGHGRPTNEKLFF.

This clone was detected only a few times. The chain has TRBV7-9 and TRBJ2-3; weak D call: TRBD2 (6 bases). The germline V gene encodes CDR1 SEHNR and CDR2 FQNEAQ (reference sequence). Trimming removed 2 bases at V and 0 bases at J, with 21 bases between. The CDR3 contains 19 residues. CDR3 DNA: TGTGCCAGCAGCTTATACCCCGTAGGCGTAGCGGCGAGCACAGATACGCAGTATTTT. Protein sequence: CASSLYPVGVAASTDTQYF.

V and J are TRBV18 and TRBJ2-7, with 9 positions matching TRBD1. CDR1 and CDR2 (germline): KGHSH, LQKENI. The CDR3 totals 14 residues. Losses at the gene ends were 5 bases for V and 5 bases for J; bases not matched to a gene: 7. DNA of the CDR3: TGTGCCAGCTCAGCCGGGACAGGGCGGGACGAGCAGTACTTC. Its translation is CASSAGTGRDEQYF.

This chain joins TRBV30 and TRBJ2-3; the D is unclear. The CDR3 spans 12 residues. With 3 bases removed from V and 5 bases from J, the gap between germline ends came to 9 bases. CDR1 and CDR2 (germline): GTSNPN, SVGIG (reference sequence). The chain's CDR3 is CAWRTSGDTQYF. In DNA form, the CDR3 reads TGTGCCTGGAGGACCTCTGGAGATACGCAGTATTTT.

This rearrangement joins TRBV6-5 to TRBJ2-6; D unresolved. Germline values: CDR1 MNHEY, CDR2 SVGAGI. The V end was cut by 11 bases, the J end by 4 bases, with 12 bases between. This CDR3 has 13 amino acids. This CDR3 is CAGNSDGANVLTF. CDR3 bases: TGTGCCGGCAACTCGGACGGGGCCAACGTCCTGACTTTC.

CDR3 protein: CASSLDLNQPQHF. In DNA, the CDR3 is TGCGCCAGCAGCTTGGACTTAAATCAGCCCCAGCATTTT. This chain links TRBV5-1 with TRBJ1-5; D uncertain. Germline CDR1 reads SGHRS; CDR2 reads YFSETQ. Trimming stripped 0 bases from V and 4 bases from J, with 5 bases between. The CDR3 runs 13 residues.

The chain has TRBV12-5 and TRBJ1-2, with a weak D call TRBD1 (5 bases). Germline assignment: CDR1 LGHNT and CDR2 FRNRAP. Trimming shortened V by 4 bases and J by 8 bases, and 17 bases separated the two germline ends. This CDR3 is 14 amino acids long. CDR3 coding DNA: TGTGCTAGTGGTTCCCCCCTGCGACGGGGGGGCTACACCTTC. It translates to CASGSPLRRGGYTF.

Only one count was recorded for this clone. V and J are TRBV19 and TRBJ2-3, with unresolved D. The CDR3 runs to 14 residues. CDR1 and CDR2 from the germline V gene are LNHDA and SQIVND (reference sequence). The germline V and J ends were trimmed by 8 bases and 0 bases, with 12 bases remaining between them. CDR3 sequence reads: CASSRVSSTDTQYF. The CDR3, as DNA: TGTGCCAGTTCACGGGTCTCTAGCACAGATACGCAGTATTTT.

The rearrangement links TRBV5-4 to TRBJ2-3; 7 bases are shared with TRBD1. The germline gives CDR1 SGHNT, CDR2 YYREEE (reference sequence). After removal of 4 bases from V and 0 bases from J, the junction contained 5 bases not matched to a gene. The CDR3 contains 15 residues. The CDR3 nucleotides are TGTGCCAGCAGCGAAGGGGGCTGGAGCACAGATACGCAGTATTTT. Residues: CASSEGGWSTDTQYF.

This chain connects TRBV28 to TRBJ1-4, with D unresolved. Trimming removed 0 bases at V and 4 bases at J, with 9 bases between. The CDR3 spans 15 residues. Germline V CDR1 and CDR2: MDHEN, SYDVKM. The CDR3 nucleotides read TGTGCCAGCAGTTTATGGGGCAGTGATAATGAAAAACTGTTTTTT. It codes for CASSLWGSDNEKLFF.

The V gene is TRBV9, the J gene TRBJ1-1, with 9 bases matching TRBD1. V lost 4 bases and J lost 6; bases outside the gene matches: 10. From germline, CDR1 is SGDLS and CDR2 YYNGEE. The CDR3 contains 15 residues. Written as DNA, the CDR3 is TGTGCCAGCAGCCCAACCGGGACAGGGTTCGCTGAAGCTTTCTTT. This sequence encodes CASSPTGTGFAEAFF.

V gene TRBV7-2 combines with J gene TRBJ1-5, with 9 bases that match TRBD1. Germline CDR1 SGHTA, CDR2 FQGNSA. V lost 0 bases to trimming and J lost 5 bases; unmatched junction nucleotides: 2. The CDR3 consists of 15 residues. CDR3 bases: TGTGCCAGCAGCTTAGCGGGGACAGGGTATCAGCCCCAGCATTTT. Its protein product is CASSLAGTGYQPQHF.

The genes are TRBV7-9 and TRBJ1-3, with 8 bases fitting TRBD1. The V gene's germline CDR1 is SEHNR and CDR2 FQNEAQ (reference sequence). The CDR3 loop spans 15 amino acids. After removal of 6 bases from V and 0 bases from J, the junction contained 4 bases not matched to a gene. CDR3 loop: CASSFQGASGNTIYF. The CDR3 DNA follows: TGTGCCAGCAGTTTCCAGGGGGCCTCTGGAAACACCATATATTTT.

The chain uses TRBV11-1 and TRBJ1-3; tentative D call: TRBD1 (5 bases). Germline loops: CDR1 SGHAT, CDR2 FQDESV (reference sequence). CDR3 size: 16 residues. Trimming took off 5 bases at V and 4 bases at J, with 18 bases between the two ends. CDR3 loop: CASSTRDRQSGNTIYF. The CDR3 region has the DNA TGTGCCAGCAGCACCAGGGACCGCCAGTCCGGAAACACCATATATTTT.

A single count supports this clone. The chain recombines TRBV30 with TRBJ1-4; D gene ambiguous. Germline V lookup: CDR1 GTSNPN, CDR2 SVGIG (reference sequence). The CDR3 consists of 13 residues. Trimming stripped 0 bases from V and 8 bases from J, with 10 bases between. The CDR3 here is CAWSVNGGEKLFF. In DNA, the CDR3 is TGTGCCTGGAGTGTAAACGGAGGGGAAAAACTGTTTTTT.

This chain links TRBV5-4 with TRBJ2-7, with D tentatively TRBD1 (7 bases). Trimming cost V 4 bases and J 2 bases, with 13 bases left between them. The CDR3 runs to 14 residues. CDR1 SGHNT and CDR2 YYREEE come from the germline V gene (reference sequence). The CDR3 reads CASSAGQSPYEQYF. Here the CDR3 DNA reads TGTGCCAGCAGCGCGGGACAGAGCCCCTACGAGCAGTACTTC.

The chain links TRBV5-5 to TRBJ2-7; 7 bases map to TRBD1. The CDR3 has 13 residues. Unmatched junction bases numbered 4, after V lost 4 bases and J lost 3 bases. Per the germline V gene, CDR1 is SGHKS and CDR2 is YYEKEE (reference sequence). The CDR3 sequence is CASSLGQIYEQYF. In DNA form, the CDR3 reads TGTGCCAGCAGCCTGGGACAGATCTACGAGCAGTACTTC.

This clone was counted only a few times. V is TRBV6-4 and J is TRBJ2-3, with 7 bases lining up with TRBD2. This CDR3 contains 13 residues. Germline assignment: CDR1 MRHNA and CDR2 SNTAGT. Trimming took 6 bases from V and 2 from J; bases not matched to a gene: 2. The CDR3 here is CASSRDYTDTQYF. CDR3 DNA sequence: TGTGCCAGCAGCCGGGACTACACAGATACGCAGTATTTT.

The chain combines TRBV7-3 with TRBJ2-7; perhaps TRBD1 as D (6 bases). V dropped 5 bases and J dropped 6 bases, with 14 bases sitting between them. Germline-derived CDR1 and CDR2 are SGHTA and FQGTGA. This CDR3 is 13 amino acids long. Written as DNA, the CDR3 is TGTGCCAGCAGCCATGGACAGTCGGGCGAGCAGTACTTC. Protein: CASSHGQSGEQYF.

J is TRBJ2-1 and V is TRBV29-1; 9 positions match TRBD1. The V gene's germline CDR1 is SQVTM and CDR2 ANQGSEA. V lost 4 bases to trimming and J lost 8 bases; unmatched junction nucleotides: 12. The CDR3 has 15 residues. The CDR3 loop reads CSVARLTGGLDEQFF. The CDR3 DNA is TGCAGCGTTGCCCGATTGACAGGGGGTTTAGATGAGCAGTTCTTC.

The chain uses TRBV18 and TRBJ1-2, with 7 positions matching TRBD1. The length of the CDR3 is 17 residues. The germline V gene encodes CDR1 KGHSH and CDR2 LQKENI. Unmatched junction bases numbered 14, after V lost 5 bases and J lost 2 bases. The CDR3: CASSGSGQTPANYGYTF. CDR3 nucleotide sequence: TGTGCCAGCTCAGGATCGGGACAGACCCCGGCAAACTATGGCTACACCTTC. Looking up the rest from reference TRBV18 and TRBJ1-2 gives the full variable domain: NAGVMQNPRHLVRRRGQEARLRCSPMKGHSHVYWYRQLPEEGLKFMVYLQKENIIDESGMPKERFSAEFPKEGPSILRIQQVVRGDSAAYFCASSGSGQTPANYGYTFGSGTRLTVV.

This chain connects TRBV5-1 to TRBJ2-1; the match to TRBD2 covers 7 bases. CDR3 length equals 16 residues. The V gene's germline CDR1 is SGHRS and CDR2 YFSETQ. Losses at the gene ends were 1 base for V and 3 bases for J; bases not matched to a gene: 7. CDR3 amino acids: CASSLWSSGDYNEQFF. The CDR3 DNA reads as TGCGCCAGCAGCTTGTGGTCTAGCGGAGACTACAATGAGCAGTTCTTC.

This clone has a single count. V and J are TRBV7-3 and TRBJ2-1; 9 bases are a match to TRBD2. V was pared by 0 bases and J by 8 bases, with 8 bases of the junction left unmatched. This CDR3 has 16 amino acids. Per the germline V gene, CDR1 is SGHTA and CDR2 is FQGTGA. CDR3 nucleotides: TGTGCCAGCAGCTTAACGGGCGGGAGGGCCGGTTATGAGCAGTTCTTC. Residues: CASSLTGGRAGYEQFF.

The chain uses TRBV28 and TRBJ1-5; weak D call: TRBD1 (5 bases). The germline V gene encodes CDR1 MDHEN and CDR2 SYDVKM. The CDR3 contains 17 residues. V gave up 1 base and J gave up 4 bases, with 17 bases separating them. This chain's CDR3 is CASSLLTQVSLNQPQHF. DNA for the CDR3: TGTGCCAGCAGTTTATTAACACAGGTTTCTTTGAATCAGCCCCAGCATTTT.

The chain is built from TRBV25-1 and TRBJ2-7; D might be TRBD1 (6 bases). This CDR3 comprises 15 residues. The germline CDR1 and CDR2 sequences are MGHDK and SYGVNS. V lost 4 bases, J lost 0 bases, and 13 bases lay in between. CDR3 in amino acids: CASSVPGASSYEQYF. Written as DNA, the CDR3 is TGTGCCAGCAGTGTGCCAGGGGCGAGCTCCTACGAGCAGTACTTC.